A single sample gave rise to the 9 T cell receptor beta chains below, sequenced in a study of cytomegalovirus exposure and HLA in healthy donors. Assay: immunoSEQ multiplex PCR; the TCRdb copy retains only in-frame clones and omits some. The repertoire holds roughly 240,000 clones, with about 87% as singletons. The sequenced material came from PBMCs. The source is a young man in good health and CMV-seronegative.

The count of this clone is one. The rearrangement uses TRBV5-1 and TRBJ1-1; D possibly corresponds to TRBD1 (5 bases). In germline, CDR1 is SGHRS, CDR2 YFSETQ. The length of the CDR3 is 13 residues. Trimming removed 4 bases at V and 0 bases at J, with 7 bases between. For the CDR3, the DNA is TGCGCCAGCAGCCGGACAATGAACACTGAAGCTTTCTTT. The encoded protein is CASSRTMNTEAFF.

V is TRBV6-5 and J is TRBJ1-5; D is unresolved. The CDR3 spans 13 residues. Germline values: CDR1 MNHEY, CDR2 SVGAGI. V dropped 8 bases and J dropped 1 base, with 9 bases sitting between them. CDR3 nucleotides: TGTGCCAGCCGTTCGGGAAGCAATCAGCCCCAGCATTTT. The encoded protein is CASRSGSNQPQHF.

CDR3 nucleotide sequence: TGTGCCATCAGTGACAGGGACTATGGCTACACCTTC. It encodes CAISDRDYGYTF. The chain carries TRBV10-3 and TRBJ1-2; D may be TRBD1 (5 bases). CDR1 is ENHRY and CDR2 is SYGVKD in the germline V gene. V lost 3 bases and J 3 bases, leaving 5 bases between the germline ends. CDR3 length equals 12 residues.

The chain recombines TRBV5-4 with TRBJ2-2; 8 bases are a match to TRBD2. CDR1 is SGHNT and CDR2 is YYREEE in the germline V gene (reference sequence). The V gene end was trimmed by 0 bases and the J gene end by 2 bases; junction bases not matched to a gene: 3. The CDR3 loop spans 16 amino acids. CDR3 loop: CASSLASGSNTGELFF. CDR3 DNA sequence: TGTGCCAGCAGCTTGGCCAGCGGGAGTAACACCGGGGAGCTGTTTTTT.

The chain couples TRBV15 to TRBJ2-7; D ambiguous. V was trimmed by 1 base and J by 0 bases, leaving 10 bases between them. The CDR3 contains 15 residues. Germline V CDR1 and CDR2: LNHNV, YYDKDF (reference sequence). The CDR3 reads CATSRVPGFSYEQYF. CDR3 in DNA: TGTGCCACCAGCAGAGTACCGGGTTTCTCCTACGAGCAGTACTTC.

V is TRBV4-1 and J is TRBJ1-2, with TRBD1 matching 7 bases. The CDR3 has 14 amino acids. J was trimmed by 8 bases and V by 4 bases; bases with no gene match: 10. Per the germline V gene, CDR1 is MGHRA and CDR2 is YSYEKL. CDR3 nucleotide sequence: TGCGCCAGCAGCCTTCCTGGGACAGCCGGCGGCTACACCTTC. This encodes CASSLPGTAGGYTF.

This clone was counted a few times. The CDR3 here is CARQPAGGGGYTF. In DNA form, the CDR3 reads TGTGCCAGGCAGCCCGCCGGGGGAGGTGGCTACACCTTC. This chain links TRBV27 with TRBJ1-2; maybe TRBD1 (5 bases). CDR3 length: 13 residues. Germline CDR1 MNHEY, CDR2 SMNVEV (reference sequence). Trimming removed 9 bases from V and 7 bases from J, with 18 bases in between.

The chain couples TRBV9 to TRBJ2-3; D unclear. The ends were cut back, 0 bases at V and 4 bases at J, with 6 bases in the middle. The CDR3 has 13 residues. Per germline, CDR1 SGDLS and CDR2 YYNGEE. Here the CDR3 reads CASSVDTADTQYF. CDR3 coding DNA: TGTGCCAGCAGCGTAGATACAGCAGATACGCAGTATTTT.

The chain carries TRBV5-4 and TRBJ2-7, with 12 bases matching TRBD2. The CDR3 runs to 16 residues. J was trimmed by 3 bases and V by 1 base; bases with no gene match: 5. Germline assignment: CDR1 SGHNT and CDR2 YYREEE (reference sequence). CDR3: CASSLTLTSGSYEQYF. CDR3 bases: TGTGCCAGCAGCTTGACCCTGACTAGCGGGAGCTACGAGCAGTACTTC.